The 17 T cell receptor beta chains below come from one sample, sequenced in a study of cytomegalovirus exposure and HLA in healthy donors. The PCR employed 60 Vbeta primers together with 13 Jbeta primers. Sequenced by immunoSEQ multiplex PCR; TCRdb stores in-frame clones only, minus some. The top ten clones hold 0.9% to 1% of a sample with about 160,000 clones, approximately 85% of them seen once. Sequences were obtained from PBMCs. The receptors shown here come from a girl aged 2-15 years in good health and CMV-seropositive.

CDR3 DNA: TGTGCCTGGAGTCAAGGACTTCGGGATACGCAGTATTTT. Translation: CAWSQGLRDTQYF. The chain joins TRBV30 to TRBJ2-3; possible D gene TRBD2, 5 bases. The germline V and J ends were trimmed by 2 bases and 6 bases, with 12 bases remaining between them. CDR1 and CDR2 from the germline V gene are GTSNPN and SVGIG (reference sequence). This CDR3 spans 13 amino acids.

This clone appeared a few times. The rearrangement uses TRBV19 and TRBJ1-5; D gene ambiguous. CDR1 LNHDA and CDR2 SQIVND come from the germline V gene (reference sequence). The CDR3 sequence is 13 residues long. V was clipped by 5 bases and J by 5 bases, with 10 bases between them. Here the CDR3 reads CASSLRRDQPQHF. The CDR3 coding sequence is TGTGCCAGTAGTTTAAGGAGGGATCAGCCCCAGCATTTT.

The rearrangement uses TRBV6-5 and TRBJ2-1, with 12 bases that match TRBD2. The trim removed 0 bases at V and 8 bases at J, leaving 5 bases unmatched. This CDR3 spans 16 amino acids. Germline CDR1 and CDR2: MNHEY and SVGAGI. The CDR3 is CASSYSGTSGLHEQFF. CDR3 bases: TGTGCCAGCAGTTACTCCGGGACTAGCGGGTTACATGAGCAGTTCTTC.

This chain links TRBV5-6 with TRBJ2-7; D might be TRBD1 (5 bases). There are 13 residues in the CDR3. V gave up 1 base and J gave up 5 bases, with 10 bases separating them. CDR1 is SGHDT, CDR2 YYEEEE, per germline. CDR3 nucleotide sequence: TGTGCCAGCAGCTTGTGGGGCGCCGACGAGCAGTACTTC. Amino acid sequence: CASSLWGADEQYF.

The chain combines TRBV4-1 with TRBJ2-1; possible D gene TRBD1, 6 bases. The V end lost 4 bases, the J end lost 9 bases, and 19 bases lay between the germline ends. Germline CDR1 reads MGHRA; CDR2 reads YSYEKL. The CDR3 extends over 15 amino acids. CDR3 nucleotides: TGCGCCAGCAGCCGCTCCACCTCCAGGGACACTGAGCAGTTCTTC. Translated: CASSRSTSRDTEQFF.

The CDR3, as DNA: TGCAGCCTTTTTTTAGCGGGAGGGGCCGATACGCAGTATTTT. This translates into CSLFLAGGADTQYF. The V gene is TRBV29-1, the J gene TRBJ2-3; 11 bases align to TRBD2. Looked up from germline, CDR1 is SQVTM and CDR2 is ANQGSEA. V trimming: 8 bases; J trimming: 6 bases; junction bases outside the gene matches: 10. CDR3 length: 14 residues.

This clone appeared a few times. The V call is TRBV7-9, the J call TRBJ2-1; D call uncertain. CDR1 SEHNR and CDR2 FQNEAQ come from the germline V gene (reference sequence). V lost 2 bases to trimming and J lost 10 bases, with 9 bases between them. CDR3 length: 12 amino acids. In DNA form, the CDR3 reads TGTGCCAGCAGCTTAATTCCGCGGGAGCAGTTCTTC. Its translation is CASSLIPREQFF.

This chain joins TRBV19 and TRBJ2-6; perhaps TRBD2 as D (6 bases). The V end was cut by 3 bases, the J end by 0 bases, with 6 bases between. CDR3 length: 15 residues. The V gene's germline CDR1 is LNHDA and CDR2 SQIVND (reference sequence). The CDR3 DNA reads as TGTGCCAGTAGTATGGGACTCTCTGGGGCCAACGTCCTGACTTTC. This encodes CASSMGLSGANVLTF.

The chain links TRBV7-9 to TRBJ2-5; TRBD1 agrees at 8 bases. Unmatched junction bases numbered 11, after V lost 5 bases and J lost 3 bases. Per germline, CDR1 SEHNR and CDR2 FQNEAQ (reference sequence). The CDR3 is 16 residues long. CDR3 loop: CASSRLFRTGKETQYF. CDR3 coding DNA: TGTGCCAGCAGCCGCCTTTTTAGGACAGGGAAAGAGACCCAGTACTTC.

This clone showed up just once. CDR3 protein: CASRPGLSSGNTIYF. In DNA, the CDR3 is TGCGCCAGCAGGCCAGGTCTCAGCTCTGGAAACACCATATATTTT. This chain uses TRBV5-1 with TRBJ1-3; no reliable D call. The CDR3 spans 15 residues. Trimming removed 5 bases at V and 0 bases at J, with 12 bases between. Germline values: CDR1 SGHRS, CDR2 YFSETQ.

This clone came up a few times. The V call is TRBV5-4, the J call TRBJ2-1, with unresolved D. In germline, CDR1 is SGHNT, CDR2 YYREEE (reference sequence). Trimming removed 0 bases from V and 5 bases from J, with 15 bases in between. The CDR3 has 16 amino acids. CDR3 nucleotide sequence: TGTGCCAGCAGCTTGGGGTCCGTGGTTGTAGACAATGAGCAGTTCTTC. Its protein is CASSLGSVVVDNEQFF. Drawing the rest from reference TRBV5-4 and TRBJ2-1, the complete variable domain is ETGVTQSPTHLIKTRGQQVTLRCSSQSGHNTVSWYQQALGQGPQFIFQYYREEENGRGNFPPRFSGLQFPNYSSELNVNALELDDSALYLCASSLGSVVVDNEQFFGPGTRLTVL.

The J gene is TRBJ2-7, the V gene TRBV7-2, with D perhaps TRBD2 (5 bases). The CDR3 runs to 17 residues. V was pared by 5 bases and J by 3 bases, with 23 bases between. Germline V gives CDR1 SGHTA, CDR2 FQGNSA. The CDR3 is CASSLPRTGSLDYEQYF. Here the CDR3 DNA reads TGTGCCAGCAGCCTACCACGGACTGGGTCCTTGGACTACGAGCAGTACTTC.

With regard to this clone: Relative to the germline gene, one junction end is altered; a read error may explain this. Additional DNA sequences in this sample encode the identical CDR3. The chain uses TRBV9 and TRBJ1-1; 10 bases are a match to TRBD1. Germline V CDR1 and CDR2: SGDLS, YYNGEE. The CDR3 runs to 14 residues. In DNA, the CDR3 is TGTGCCAGTAGCGCCCGGACAGGGGGGCCTGAAGCTTTCTTT. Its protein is CASSARTGGPEAFF.

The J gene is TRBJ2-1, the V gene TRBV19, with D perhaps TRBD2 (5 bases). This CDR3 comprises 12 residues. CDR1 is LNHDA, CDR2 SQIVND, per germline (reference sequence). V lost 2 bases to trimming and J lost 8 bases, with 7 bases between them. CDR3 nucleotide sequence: TGTGCCAGTAGTATACGGGGTGATGAGCAGTTCTTC. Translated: CASSIRGDEQFF.

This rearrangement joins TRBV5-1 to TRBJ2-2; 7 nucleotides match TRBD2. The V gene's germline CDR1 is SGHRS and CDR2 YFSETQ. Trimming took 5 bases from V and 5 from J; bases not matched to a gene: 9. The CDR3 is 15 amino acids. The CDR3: CASSYAGVGTGELFF. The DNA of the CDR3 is TGCGCCAGCAGTTATGCGGGAGTAGGGACCGGGGAGCTGTTTTTT.

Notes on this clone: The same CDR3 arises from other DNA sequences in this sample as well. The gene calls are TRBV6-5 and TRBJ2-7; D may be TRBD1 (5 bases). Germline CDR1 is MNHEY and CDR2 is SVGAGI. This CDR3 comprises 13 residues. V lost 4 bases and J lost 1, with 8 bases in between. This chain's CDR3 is CASSLAGSYEQYF. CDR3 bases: TGTGCCAGCAGTTTAGCAGGGTCCTACGAGCAGTACTTC.

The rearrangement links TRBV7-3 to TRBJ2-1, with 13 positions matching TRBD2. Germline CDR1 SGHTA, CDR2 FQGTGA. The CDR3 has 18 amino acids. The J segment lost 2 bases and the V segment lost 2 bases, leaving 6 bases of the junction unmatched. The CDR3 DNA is TGTGCCAGCAGCTTAGGTACCGGGACTAGCGGGACCTACAATGAGCAGTTCTTC. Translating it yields CASSLGTGTSGTYNEQFF.